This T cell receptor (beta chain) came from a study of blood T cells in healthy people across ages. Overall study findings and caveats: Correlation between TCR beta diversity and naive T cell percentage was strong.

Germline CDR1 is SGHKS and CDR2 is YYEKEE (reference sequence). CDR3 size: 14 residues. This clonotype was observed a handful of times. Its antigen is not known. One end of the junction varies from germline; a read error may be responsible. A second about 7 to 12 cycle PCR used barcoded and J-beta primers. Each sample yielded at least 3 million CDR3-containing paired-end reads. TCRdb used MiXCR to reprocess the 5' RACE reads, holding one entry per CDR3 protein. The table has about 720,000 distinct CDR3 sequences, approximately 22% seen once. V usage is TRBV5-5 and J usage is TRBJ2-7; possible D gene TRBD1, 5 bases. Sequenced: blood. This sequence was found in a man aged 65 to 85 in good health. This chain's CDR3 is CASILGLYSYEQYF. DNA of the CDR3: TGTGCCAGCATCTTGGGGCTGTACTCCTACGAGCAGTACTTC.